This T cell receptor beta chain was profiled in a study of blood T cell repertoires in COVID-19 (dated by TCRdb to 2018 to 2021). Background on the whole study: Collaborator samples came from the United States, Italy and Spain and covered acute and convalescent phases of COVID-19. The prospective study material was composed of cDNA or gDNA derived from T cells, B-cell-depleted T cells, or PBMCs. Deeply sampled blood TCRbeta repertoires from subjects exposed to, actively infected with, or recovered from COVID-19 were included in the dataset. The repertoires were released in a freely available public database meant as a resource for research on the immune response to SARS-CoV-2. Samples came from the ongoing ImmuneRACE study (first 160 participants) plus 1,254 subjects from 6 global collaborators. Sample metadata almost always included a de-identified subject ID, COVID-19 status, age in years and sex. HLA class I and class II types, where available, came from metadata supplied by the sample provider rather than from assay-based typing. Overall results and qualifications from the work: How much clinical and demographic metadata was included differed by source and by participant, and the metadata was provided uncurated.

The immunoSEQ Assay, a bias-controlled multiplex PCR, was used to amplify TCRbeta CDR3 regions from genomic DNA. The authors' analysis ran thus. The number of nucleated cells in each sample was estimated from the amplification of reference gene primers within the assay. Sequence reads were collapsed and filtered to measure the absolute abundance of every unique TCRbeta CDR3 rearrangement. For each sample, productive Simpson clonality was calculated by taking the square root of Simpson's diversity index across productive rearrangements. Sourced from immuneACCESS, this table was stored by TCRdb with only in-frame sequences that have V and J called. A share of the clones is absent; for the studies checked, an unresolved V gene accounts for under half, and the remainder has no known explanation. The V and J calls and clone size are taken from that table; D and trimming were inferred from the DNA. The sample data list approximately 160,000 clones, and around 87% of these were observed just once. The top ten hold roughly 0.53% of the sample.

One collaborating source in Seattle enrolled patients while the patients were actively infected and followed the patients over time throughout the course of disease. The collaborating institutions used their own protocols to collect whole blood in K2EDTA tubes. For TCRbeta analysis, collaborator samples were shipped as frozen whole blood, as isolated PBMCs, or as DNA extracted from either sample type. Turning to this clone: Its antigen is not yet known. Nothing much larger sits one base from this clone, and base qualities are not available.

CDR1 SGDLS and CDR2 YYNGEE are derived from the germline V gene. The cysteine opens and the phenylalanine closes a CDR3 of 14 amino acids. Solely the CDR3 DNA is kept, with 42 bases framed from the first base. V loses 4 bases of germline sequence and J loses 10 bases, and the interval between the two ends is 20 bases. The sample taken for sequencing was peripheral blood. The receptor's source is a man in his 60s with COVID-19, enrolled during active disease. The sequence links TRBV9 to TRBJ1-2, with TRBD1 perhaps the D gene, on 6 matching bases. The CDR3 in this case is CASSLGGGPDAYTF. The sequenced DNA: TGTGCCAGCAGCCTAGGGGGGGGGCCCGATGCCTACACCTTC.